Below, one TCR beta chain is given with its context. Generated by immunoSEQ multiplex PCR, the TCRdb table keeps only in-frame clones and is missing some. The table includes tens of thousands of clones, 88% detected once. The CDR3 consists of 18 residues. V dropped 1 base and J dropped 0 bases, with 16 bases sitting between them. From germline, CDR1 is LGHNA and CDR2 YSLEER. This entry is derived from a study of T cell changes during pregnancy in multiple sclerosis. This clonotype originated in a female donor with multiple sclerosis, enrolled in a pregnancy study. Sample: peripheral blood, taken in the first trimester of pregnancy. The rearrangement uses TRBV4-3 and TRBJ1-5; D not certain. In DNA, the CDR3 is TGCGCCAGCAGCCAAGTTCTCCTCGACAAGTATAGCAATCAGCCCCAGCATTTT. This sequence encodes CASSQVLLDKYSNQPQHF.